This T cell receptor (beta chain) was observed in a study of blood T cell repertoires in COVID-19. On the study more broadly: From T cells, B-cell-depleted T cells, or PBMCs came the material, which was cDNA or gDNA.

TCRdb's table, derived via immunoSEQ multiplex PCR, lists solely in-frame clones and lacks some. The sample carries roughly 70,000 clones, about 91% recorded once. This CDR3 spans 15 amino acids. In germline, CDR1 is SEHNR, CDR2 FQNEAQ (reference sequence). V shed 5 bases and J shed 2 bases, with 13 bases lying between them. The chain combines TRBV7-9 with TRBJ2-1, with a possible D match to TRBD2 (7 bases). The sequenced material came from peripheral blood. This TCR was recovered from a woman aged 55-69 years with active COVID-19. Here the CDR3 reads CASSLQGGTYNEQFF. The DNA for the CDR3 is TGTGCCAGCAGCCTACAGGGAGGGACCTACAATGAGCAGTTCTTC.